This T cell receptor beta chain was sequenced in a study of cytomegalovirus exposure and HLA in healthy donors. PCR employed 60 Vbeta and 13 Jbeta primers. The table came from immunoSEQ multiplex PCR; TCRdb's copy has only in-frame clones and leaves some out. The sample yields approximately 120,000 clones, roughly 80% seen once. The CDR3 is 13 amino acids. Trimming pared 1 base from V and 8 bases from J, leaving 9 bases between. The germline V gene encodes CDR1 SEHNR and CDR2 FQNEAQ (reference sequence). The clonotype comes from a man in his late teens or twenties in good health and CMV-seropositive. Sample: PBMCs. The chain links TRBV7-9 to TRBJ1-5; D gene uncertain. The CDR3 DNA sequence: TGTGCCAGCAGCTTAGTGGGTGCGGAGCCCCAGCATTTT. Amino acid sequence: CASSLVGAEPQHF.